This T cell receptor (beta chain) comes out of a study of PD-L1 blockade in urothelial cancer. As for the study in general: Males with urothelial cancer arising in the bladder constituted most of the roughly 30 patients. General observations from the study: Below-median pretreatment blood TCR clonality was associated with improved progression-free and overall survival.

To note about this clone: As yet, its antigen is unknown.

Synthetic TCR analog templates were spiked into all PCRs individually. Measured with immunoSEQ multiplex PCR; TCRdb has only the in-frame clones, and not every one. The sample shows 40,000 to 45,000 clones, 83% of them seen only once. The CDR3 is 16 amino acids. Germline V CDR1 and CDR2: SGHDT, YYEEEE. V trimming: 4 bases; J trimming: 5 bases; junction bases outside the gene matches: 10. The time point: peripheral blood 6 weeks after treatment start. The sequence derives from a man aged 60 to 75 with urothelial cancer. The sample consisted of PBMCs, taken around atezolizumab (anti-PD-L1) treatment. This rearrangement joins TRBV5-6 to TRBJ2-1; the match to TRBD2 covers 9 bases. The CDR3, as DNA: TGTGCCAGCAGCACGCCGGGACTAGCTATCGACAATGAGCAGTTCTTC. Protein: CASSTPGLAIDNEQFF.